This TCR beta chain was sequenced for a study of shared clonotypes between healthy human individuals. Clones were read by immunoSEQ multiplex PCR, and TCRdb kept only the in-frame ones, dropping some. The sample has under 750,000 clones, 72% seen once. This clone was picked up a small number of times. V was pared by 2 bases and J by 0 bases, with 7 bases between. This CDR3 region has 14 residues. The V gene's germline CDR1 is MNHNS and CDR2 SASEGT. The rearrangement uses TRBV6-1 and TRBJ1-2; no clear D gene. The sequencing sample was made of memory CD4+ T cells sorted from blood. Regarding subset: CD45RA-negative fraction. This TCR derives from a woman aged 25 to 39 in good health. The CDR3 DNA sequence: TGTGCCAGCAGTGAATCATCAGCTAACTATGGCTACACCTTC. Its protein product is CASSESSANYGYTF.